What follows are 25 T cell receptor beta chains derived from one specimen sequenced in a study of blood T cell repertoires in COVID-19. Produced via immunoSEQ multiplex PCR; TCRdb's table is partial and in-frame only. Counted here are about 190,000 clones, around 84% occurring once; the ten biggest clones make up roughly 20%. The sample taken for sequencing was peripheral blood. The receptor source for this set is a human donor in a cohort sampled during active COVID-19.

This clone turned up a few times. The chain combines TRBV19 with TRBJ1-2, with D possibly TRBD1 on 6 matching bases. The CDR3 spans 12 residues. CDR1 and CDR2 (germline): LNHDA, SQIVND (reference sequence). Trimming stripped 6 bases from V and 4 bases from J, with 9 bases between. DNA for the CDR3: TGTGCCAGTAGCACCAGGGGCTATGGCTACACCTTC. Amino acid sequence: CASSTRGYGYTF.

This rearrangement joins TRBV9 to TRBJ2-2, with a possible D match to TRBD2 (6 bases). The CDR3 covers 14 residues. V lost 1 base and J lost 5, with 9 bases in between. Germline CDR1 and CDR2: SGDLS and YYNGEE. CDR3 loop: CASSVKAGTGELFF. In nucleotides, the CDR3 is TGTGCCAGCAGCGTAAAAGCGGGTACCGGGGAGCTGTTTTTT.

The chain links TRBV10-3 to TRBJ1-3; weak D call: TRBD1 (5 bases). There are 15 residues in the CDR3. Germline loops: CDR1 ENHRY, CDR2 SYGVKD. V was cut by 5 bases and J by 0 bases, with 11 bases left in between. This CDR3 is CAISNQGYSGNTIYF. CDR3 in DNA: TGTGCCATCAGTAACCAGGGATACTCTGGAAACACCATATATTTT.

The chain has TRBV9 and TRBJ2-2, with D maybe TRBD1 (5 bases). Trimming took 3 bases from V and 7 from J, leaving 13 bases between them. The CDR3 covers 14 residues. In germline, CDR1 is SGDLS, CDR2 YYNGEE. The CDR3 is CASSDNRPGGELFF. CDR3 nucleotides: TGTGCCAGCAGCGACAACAGGCCGGGCGGGGAGCTGTTTTTT.

J is TRBJ1-5 and V is TRBV5-1; D not certain. Between the trimmed V and J ends, which lost 0 bases and 6 bases, there was a span of 10 bases. The length of the CDR3 is 14 residues. CDR1 and CDR2 from the germline V gene are SGHRS and YFSETQ. The CDR3 DNA reads as TGCGCCAGCAGCTTGGTAGGAGGTAGTCAGCCCCAGCATTTT. As protein: CASSLVGGSQPQHF.

This clone showed up just a few times. V and J are TRBV5-1 and TRBJ2-2, with 8 bases identical to TRBD1. Losses at the gene ends were 2 bases for V and 6 bases for J; bases not matched to a gene: 9. In germline, CDR1 is SGHRS, CDR2 YFSETQ. The CDR3 contains 16 residues. The chain's CDR3 is CASSFGQGITAGELFF. CDR3 nucleotides: TGCGCCAGCAGCTTTGGACAGGGCATAACGGCCGGGGAGCTGTTTTTT.

The sample holds one count of this clone. The rearrangement joins TRBV5-6 to TRBJ1-5, with D possibly matching TRBD1 (5 bases). Germline V gene data show CDR1 as SGHDT and CDR2 as YYEEEE. V was shortened by 4 bases and J by 6 bases, with 11 bases between the two germline ends. There are 13 residues in the CDR3. DNA of the CDR3: TGTGCCAGCAGCAGGGGCTTGGTTCAGCCCCAGCATTTT. Protein: CASSRGLVQPQHF.

The chain uses TRBV5-1 and TRBJ2-6, with 12 bases lining up with TRBD1. The CDR3 consists of 17 residues. With 7 bases clipped from V and 3 bases from J, the junction kept 8 bases outside the gene matches. The germline CDR1 and CDR2 sequences are SGHRS and YFSETQ. CDR3: CASRTGQGAFGANVLTF. Here the CDR3 DNA reads TGCGCCAGCCGGACGGGACAGGGGGCGTTTGGGGCCAACGTCCTGACTTTC.

The J gene is TRBJ2-1, the V gene TRBV10-3; 9 nucleotides align to TRBD2. With 1 base clipped from V and 5 bases from J, the junction kept 6 bases outside the gene matches. CDR3 size: 16 residues. Germline CDR1 and CDR2: ENHRY and SYGVKD. CDR3 sequence reads: CAISEYSGSENNEQFF. The DNA of the CDR3 is TGTGCCATCAGTGAGTATAGCGGGAGCGAAAACAATGAGCAGTTCTTC.

The V and J genes are TRBV6-2 or TRBV6-3 and TRBJ1-1, with a tentative D call TRBD1 (5 bases). Trimming left V 2 bases short and J 1 base short, with 8 bases between. Per the germline V gene, CDR1 is MNHEY and CDR2 is SVGEGT. The CDR3 contains 14 residues. CDR3 sequence reads: CASSYGAPNTEAFF. The CDR3 DNA reads as TGTGCCAGCAGTTACGGGGCACCGAACACTGAAGCTTTCTTT.

About this clone: Additional DNA sequences in this sample encode the identical CDR3. The rearrangement joins TRBV7-9 to TRBJ1-5, with no clear D. With 6 bases removed from V and 2 bases from J, the gap between germline ends came to 8 bases. The germline V gene encodes CDR1 SEHNR and CDR2 FQNEAQ (reference sequence). CDR3 length equals 13 residues. CDR3 bases: TGTGCCAGCAGTCCGGGAGGCAATCAGCCCCAGCATTTT. Translated: CASSPGGNQPQHF.

The chain combines TRBV5-5 with TRBJ2-7; 10 bases line up with TRBD2. CDR3 length: 16 residues. Germline assignment: CDR1 SGHKS and CDR2 YYEKEE (reference sequence). V gave up 4 bases and J gave up 2 bases; unmatched junction bases: 9. The CDR3, as DNA: TGTGCCAGCAGCCCCGACGTAGGGACTAGCGCCTACGAGCAGTACTTC. Translated: CASSPDVGTSAYEQYF.

V and J are TRBV7-9 and TRBJ2-2, with a weak D call TRBD2 (5 bases). CDR1 is SEHNR, CDR2 FQNEAQ, per germline (reference sequence). The V end was cut by 3 bases, the J end by 0 bases, with 8 bases between. The CDR3 totals 15 residues. CDR3 DNA sequence: TGTGCCAGCAGCTTCGGGGAGTCGAACACCGGGGAGCTGTTTTTT. It encodes CASSFGESNTGELFF.

The chain carries TRBV12-5 and TRBJ2-2, with a tentative D call TRBD2 (6 bases). The ends were cut back, 4 bases at V and 7 bases at J, with 16 bases in the middle. Looked up from germline, CDR1 is LGHNT and CDR2 is FRNRAP. This CDR3 has 15 amino acids. CDR3 sequence (DNA): TGTGCTAGTGGTTCTTCGGACTACGGGGGCGGGGAGCTGTTTTTT. It translates to CASGSSDYGGGELFF.

This chain links TRBV3-1 (or the pseudogene TRBV3-2) with TRBJ2-1, with 13 bases aligning to TRBD2. Germline V lookup: CDR1 LGHDT, CDR2 YNNKEL (reference sequence). The V and J ends lost 4 bases and 9 bases, in that order; junction bases with no gene match: 9. CDR3 size: 16 residues. In DNA, the CDR3 is TGTGCCAGCAGCCCCTCCGGACTAGCGGGAGAGGGTGAGCAGTTCTTC. Its protein product is CASSPSGLAGEGEQFF.

This rearrangement joins TRBV6-2 or TRBV6-3 to TRBJ2-1; no clear D. The CDR3 runs 13 residues. Germline CDR1 and CDR2: MNHEY and SVGEGT. Between the trimmed V and J ends, which lost 5 bases and 6 bases, there was a span of 11 bases. CDR3 amino acids: CASSPDTSNEQFF. CDR3 DNA: TGTGCCAGCAGTCCCGACACTTCCAATGAGCAGTTCTTC.

The V gene is TRBV27, the J gene TRBJ1-2, with a possible D match to TRBD1 (6 bases). Germline assignment: CDR1 MNHEY and CDR2 SMNVEV (reference sequence). V lost 0 bases and J 7 bases, leaving 12 bases between the germline ends. The CDR3 loop spans 14 amino acids. CDR3 sequence (DNA): TGTGCCAGCAGTTTATCATCAGGGGCAAGTGGCTACACCTTC. Translation gives CASSLSSGASGYTF.

This chain connects TRBV10-3 to TRBJ1-1; maybe TRBD1 (5 bases). CDR1 and CDR2 from the germline V gene are ENHRY and SYGVKD. The ends were cut back, 4 bases at V and 4 bases at J, with 10 bases in the middle. This CDR3 has 13 amino acids. CDR3 residues: CAISALGGTEAFF. The CDR3 coding sequence is TGTGCCATCAGTGCCTTGGGGGGCACTGAAGCTTTCTTT.

This clone showed up just once. The chain is built from TRBV28 and TRBJ2-7; perhaps TRBD2 as D (6 bases). The germline V gene has CDR1 MDHEN and CDR2 SYDVKM. V lost 4 bases, J lost 4 bases, and 20 bases lay in between. The CDR3 spans 16 residues. Here the CDR3 DNA reads TGTGCCAGCAGTTCCCGCGGGGAAGGGGCGGGTTACGAGCAGTACTTC. It is translated as CASSSRGEGAGYEQYF.

The chain uses TRBV5-1 and TRBJ2-1; weak D call: TRBD2 (6 bases). The CDR3 is 14 residues long. In germline, CDR1 is SGHRS, CDR2 YFSETQ. V lost 7 bases to trimming and J lost 6 bases, with 17 bases between them. The CDR3 nucleotides are TGCGCCAGCGACCATGGGCGGGATTCCAATGAGCAGTTCTTC. Protein: CASDHGRDSNEQFF.

The table lists this clone with a count of one. V and J are TRBV12-2 and TRBJ2-1; TRBD2, the D gene given by the table, was not confirmed from the DNA. TRBV12-2 is assigned pseudogene status. The CDR3 has 17 residues. The CDR3 DNA reads as TGTGCAAGTCGCTTAAGGAGGCTAGCGGCTCTTAGGGCCAAGCTGTTCTTC. It encodes CASRLRRLAALRAKLFF.

The chain recombines TRBV11-2 with TRBJ2-7; the match to TRBD1 covers 10 bases. V trimming: 5 bases; J trimming: 4 bases; junction bases outside the gene matches: 8. Per the germline V gene, CDR1 is SGHAT and CDR2 is FQNNGV. This CDR3 has 15 amino acids. The CDR3, as DNA: TGTGCCAGCAGCCCCCGGACAGGGGGTGGGTACGAGCAGTACGTC. Protein sequence: CASSPRTGGGYEQYV.

The J gene is TRBJ2-3, the V gene TRBV6-6; D not certain. CDR3 size: 16 residues. Trimming cost V 0 bases and J 1 base, with 11 bases left between them. CDR1 MNHNY and CDR2 SVGAGI come from the germline V gene (reference sequence). The CDR3 is CASSYSHAGGTDTQYF. CDR3 sequence (DNA): TGTGCCAGCAGTTACTCACACGCCGGAGGCACAGATACGCAGTATTTT.

J is TRBJ1-2 and V is TRBV3-1 (or the pseudogene TRBV3-2); 7 bases match TRBD1. The CDR3 consists of 14 residues. CDR1 and CDR2 from the germline V gene are LGHDT and YNNKEL (reference sequence). The V gene end was trimmed by 4 bases and the J gene end by 4 bases; junction bases not matched to a gene: 6. The CDR3 loop reads CASSLGQDFYGYTF. Written as DNA, the CDR3 is TGTGCCAGCAGCCTAGGACAGGACTTCTATGGCTACACCTTC.

The V call is TRBV29-1, the J call TRBJ2-7, with a tentative D call TRBD1 (5 bases). Per germline, CDR1 SQVTM and CDR2 ANQGSEA. The CDR3 loop spans 13 amino acids. The V end lost 6 bases, the J end lost 0 bases, and 12 bases lay between the germline ends. The CDR3 coding sequence is TGCAGCGTCGAATCAGGGTCCTCCTACGAGCAGTACTTC. Its translation is CSVESGSSYEQYF.